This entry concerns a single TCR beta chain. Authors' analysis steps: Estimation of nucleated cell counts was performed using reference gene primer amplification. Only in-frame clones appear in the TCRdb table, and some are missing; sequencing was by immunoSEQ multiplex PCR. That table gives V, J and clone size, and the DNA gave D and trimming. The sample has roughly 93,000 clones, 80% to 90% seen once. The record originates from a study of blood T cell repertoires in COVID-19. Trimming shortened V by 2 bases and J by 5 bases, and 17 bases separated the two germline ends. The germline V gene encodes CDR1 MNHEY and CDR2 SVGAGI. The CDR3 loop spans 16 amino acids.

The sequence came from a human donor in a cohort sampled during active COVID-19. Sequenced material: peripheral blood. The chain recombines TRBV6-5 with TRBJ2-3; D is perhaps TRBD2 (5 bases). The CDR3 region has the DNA TGTGCCAGCAGTTACGCCTTATTCAGAGGAGGAGATACGCAGTATTTT. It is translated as CASSYALFRGGDTQYF.